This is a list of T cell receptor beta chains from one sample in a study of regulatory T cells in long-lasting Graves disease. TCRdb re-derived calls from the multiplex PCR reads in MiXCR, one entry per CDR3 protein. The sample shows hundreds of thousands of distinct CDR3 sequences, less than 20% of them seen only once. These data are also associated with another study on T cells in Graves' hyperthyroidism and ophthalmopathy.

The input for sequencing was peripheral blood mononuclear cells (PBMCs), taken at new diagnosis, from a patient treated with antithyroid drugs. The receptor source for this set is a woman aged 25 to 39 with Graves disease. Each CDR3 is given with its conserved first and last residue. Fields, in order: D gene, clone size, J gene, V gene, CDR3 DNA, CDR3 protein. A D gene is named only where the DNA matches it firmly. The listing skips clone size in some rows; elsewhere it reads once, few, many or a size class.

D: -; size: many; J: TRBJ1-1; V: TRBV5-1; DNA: TGCGCCAGCAGCCTAGGGAATCGCGCTGAAGCTTTCTTT; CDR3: CASSLGNRAEAFF
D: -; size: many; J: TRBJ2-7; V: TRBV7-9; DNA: TGTGCCAGCAGCTTAGGGAGGCCCTACGAGCAGTACTTC; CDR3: CASSLGRPYEQYF
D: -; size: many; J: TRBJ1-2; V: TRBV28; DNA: TGTGCCAGCAGCCCAGACACGGTCTATGGCTACACCTTC; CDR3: CASSPDTVYGYTF
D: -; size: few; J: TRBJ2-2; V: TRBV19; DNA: TGTGCCGGTGGGACCCCGGGGCGCTCCGGGGAGCTGTTTTTT; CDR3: CAGGTPGRSGELFF
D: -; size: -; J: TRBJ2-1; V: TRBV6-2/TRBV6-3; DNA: TGTGCCAGCAGTTACTCCGGAGTTAGCGAGAGTTTCAATGAGCAGTTCTTC; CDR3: CASSYSGVSESFNEQFF
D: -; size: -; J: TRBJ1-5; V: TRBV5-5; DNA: TGTGCCAGCAGCTTTTTCTGGGGGCGACAGCCCCAGCATTTT; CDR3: CASSFFWGRQPQHF
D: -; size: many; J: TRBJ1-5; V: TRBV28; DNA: TGTGCCAGCAGGGCCCACCATCAGCCCCAGCATTTT; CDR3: CASRAHHQPQHF
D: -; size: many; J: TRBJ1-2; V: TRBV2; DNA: TGTGCCAGCGATGGCTACACCTTC; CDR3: CASDGYTF
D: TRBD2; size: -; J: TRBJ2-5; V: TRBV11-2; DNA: TGTGCCAGCAGCTTAGATCTCGGACTAGCGGGAGTGCGAGAGACCCAGTACTTC; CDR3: CASSLDLGLAGVRETQYF
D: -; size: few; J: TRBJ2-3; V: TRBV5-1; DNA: TGTGCCAGCAGCCAAGTCCGGGCCAGCACAGATACGCAGTATTTT; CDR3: CASSQVRASTDTQYF
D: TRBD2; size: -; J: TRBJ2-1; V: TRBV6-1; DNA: TGTGCCAGCAGTAGGGAGGGACTAGCTGTCAATGAGCAGTTCTTC; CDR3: CASSREGLAVNEQFF
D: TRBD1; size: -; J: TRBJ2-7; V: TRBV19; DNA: TGTGCCAGTAGCCCGATCGGACAGGGGGCCTACGAGCAGTACTTC; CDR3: CASSPIGQGAYEQYF
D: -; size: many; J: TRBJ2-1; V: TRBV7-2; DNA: TGTGCCAGCAGCTTCGGGCCTCCTAGGGATGAGCAGTTCTTC; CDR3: CASSFGPPRDEQFF
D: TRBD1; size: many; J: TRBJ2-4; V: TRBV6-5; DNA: TGTGCCAGCAGTTACTGGGGACAGGGGGCCAAAAACATTCAGTACTTC; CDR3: CASSYWGQGAKNIQYF
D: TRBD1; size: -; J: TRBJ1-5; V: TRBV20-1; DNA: TGCAGTGCTGGGGGACAGGCAAATCAGCCCCAGCATTTT; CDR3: CSAGGQANQPQHF
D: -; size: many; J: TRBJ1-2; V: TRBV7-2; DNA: TGTGCCAGCAGCCCCCGAGCGGAGGGCTACACCTTC; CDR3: CASSPRAEGYTF
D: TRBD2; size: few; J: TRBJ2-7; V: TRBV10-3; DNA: TGTGCCATCAGTGGGACTAGCGGGAGGAGCGAGCAGTACTTC; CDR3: CAISGTSGRSEQYF
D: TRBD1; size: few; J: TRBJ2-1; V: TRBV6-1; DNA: TGTGCCAGCAGGCGCAACAGGGGCTCTAACGATGAGCAGTTCTTC; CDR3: CASRRNRGSNDEQFF
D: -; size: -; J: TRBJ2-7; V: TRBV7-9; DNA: TGTGCCAGCAGCTTAATCGCAGGCTCCTACGAGCAGTACTTC; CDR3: CASSLIAGSYEQYF
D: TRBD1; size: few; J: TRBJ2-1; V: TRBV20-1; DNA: TGCAGTGCTAGAGGGCAGGGGGCAATTAACTACAATGAGCAGTTCTTC; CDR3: CSARGQGAINYNEQFF
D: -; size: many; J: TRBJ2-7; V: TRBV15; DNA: TGTGCCACCAGCAGCTTCTCCGACGAGCAGTACTTC; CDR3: CATSSFSDEQYF
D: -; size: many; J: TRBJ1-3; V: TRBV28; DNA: TGTGCCAGCAGTTTTGTTTCCAAAGGGTCTGGAAACACCATATATTTT; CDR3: CASSFVSKGSGNTIYF
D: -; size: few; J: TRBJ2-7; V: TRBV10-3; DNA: TGTGCCATCAGTGAGTCGTGGACAGTTTCCGAGCAGTACTTC; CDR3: CAISESWTVSEQYF
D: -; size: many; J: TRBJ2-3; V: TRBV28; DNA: TGTGCCAGCAGTTCCCACGGAGGGGGAAGCACAGATACGCAGTATTTT; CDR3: CASSSHGGGSTDTQYF
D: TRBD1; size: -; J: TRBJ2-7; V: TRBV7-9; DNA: TGTGCCAGCAGCGTTACAGGGGTCCACGAGCAGTACTTC; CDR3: CASSVTGVHEQYF
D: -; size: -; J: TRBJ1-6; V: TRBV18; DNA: TGTGCCAGCTCACCGTCGTGGGACTCACCCCTCCACTTT; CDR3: CASSPSWDSPLHF
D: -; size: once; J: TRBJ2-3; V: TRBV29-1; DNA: TGCAGCGCCCCCCTGTTGGGATTTTCCACAGATACGCAGTATTTT; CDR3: CSAPLLGFSTDTQYF
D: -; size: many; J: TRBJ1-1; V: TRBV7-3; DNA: TGTGCCAGCAGTCTTATGACAGGGAACACTGAAGCTTTCTTT; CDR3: CASSLMTGNTEAFF
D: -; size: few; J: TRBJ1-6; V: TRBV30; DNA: TGTGCCTGGAGTCGAGGGAGCTCCTATAATTCACCCCTCCACTTT; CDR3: CAWSRGSSYNSPLHF
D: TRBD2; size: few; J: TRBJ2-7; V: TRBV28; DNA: TGTGCCAGCAGTTTCCAGGATACTAGCGAGTCCTACGAGCAGTACTTC; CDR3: CASSFQDTSESYEQYF
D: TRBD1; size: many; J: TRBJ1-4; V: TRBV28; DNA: TGTGCCAGCAGTCACAGGGGGATTAATGAAAAACTGTTTTTT; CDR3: CASSHRGINEKLFF
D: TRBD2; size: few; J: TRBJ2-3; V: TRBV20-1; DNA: TGCAGTGCTTTACCCCCGGGACTAGCGAAAGATACGCAGTATTTT; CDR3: CSALPPGLAKDTQYF
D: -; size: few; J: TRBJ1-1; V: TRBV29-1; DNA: TGCAGCGTAAGGACAGCAGAGAACACTGAAGCTTTCTTT; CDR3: CSVRTAENTEAFF
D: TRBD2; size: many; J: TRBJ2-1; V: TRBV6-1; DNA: TGTGCCAGCAGAAGCGGGACCTGGGGTTTGTATGAGCAGTTCTTC; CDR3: CASRSGTWGLYEQFF
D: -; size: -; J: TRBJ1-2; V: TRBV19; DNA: TGTGCCAGTAGTATAACTAGGTCCAACTATGGCTACACCTTC; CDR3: CASSITRSNYGYTF
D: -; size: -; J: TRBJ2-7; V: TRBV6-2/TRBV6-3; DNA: TGTGCCAGCAGTTACGAGACCCGACGGGACGAGCAGTACTTC; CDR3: CASSYETRRDEQYF
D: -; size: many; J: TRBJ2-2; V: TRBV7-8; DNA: TGTGCCAGCAGCTTATTTCACGCGAACACCGGGGAGCTGTTTTTT; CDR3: CASSLFHANTGELFF
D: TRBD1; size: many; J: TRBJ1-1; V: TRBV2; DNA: TGTGCCAGCACCCTGACAGGGGTGAACACTGAAGCTTTCTTT; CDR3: CASTLTGVNTEAFF
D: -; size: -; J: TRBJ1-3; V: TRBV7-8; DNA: TGTGCCAGCAGCTTAGTCTCAGGCAGGAGCTCTGGAAACACCATATATTTT; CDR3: CASSLVSGRSSGNTIYF
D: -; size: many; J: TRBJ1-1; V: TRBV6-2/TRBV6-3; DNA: TGTGCCATACGTTCGCAGGGAAGGATGAACACTGAAGCTTTCTTT; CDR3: CAIRSQGRMNTEAFF
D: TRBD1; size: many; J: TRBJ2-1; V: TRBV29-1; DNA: TGCAGCGTTGAAGTAGGACAGGGATGGGGTGAGCAGTTCTTC; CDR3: CSVEVGQGWGEQFF
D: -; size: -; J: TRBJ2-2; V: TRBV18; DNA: TGTGCCAGCTCTCTTAGGACTGATAACACCGGGGAGCTGTTTTTT; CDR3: CASSLRTDNTGELFF
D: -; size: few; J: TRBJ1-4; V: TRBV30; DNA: TGTGCCTGGAGTGTAACAGGGTCGGGGGAAAAACTGTTTTTT; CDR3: CAWSVTGSGEKLFF
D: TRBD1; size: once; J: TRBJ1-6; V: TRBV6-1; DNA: TGTGCCAGCAGTGAAGTGACAGGGAATTCACCCCTCCACTTT; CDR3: CASSEVTGNSPLHF
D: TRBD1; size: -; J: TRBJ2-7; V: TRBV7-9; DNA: TGTGCCAGCGGCCCACGGACAGGAGAAACCTACGAGCAGTACTTC; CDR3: CASGPRTGETYEQYF
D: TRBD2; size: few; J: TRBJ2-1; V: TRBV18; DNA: TGTGCCAGCTCACCCCCCGGGACTAGCGAAAACAATGAGCAGTTCTTC; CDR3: CASSPPGTSENNEQFF
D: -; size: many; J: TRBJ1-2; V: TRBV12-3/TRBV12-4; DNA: TGTGCCAGCAGTTTATCAGAATACTATGGCTACACCTTC; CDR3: CASSLSEYYGYTF
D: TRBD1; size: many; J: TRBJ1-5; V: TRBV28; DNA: TGTGCCAGCAGTCCGTCGACAGGGTTCAATCAGCCCCAGCATTTT; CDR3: CASSPSTGFNQPQHF
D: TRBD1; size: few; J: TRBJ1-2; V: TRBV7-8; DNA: TGTGCCAGCAGCTCGGAACAGGGGCTCGGTGGCTACACCTTC; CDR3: CASSSEQGLGGYTF
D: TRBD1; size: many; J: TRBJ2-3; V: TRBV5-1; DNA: TGTGCCAGTAGTACGACAGGGGATACGCAGTATTTT; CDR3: CASSTTGDTQYF
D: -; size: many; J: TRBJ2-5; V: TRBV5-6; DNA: TGTGCCAGTCACCGCTCCGCAAGCGGTTACACCCAGTACTTC; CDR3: CASHRSASGYTQYF